Each of the 9 T cell receptor beta chains below was sequenced from the same sample in a study of PD-1 blockade in classical Hodgkin lymphoma. Sequencing used immunoSEQ multiplex PCR; TCRdb keeps in-frame clones, though not all of them. The sample records more than 8,000 clones, 70% to 90% being singletons. As for time point: cycle 4 day 1 (C4D1), after 6 weeks of nivolumab. Each patient experienced a relapse that followed autologous stem cell transplantation, and brentuximab vedotin exposure varied. The starting material was peripheral blood mononuclear cells (PBMCs), obtained before the fourth cycle of nivolumab. Receptors were obtained from a human donor with classical Hodgkin lymphoma.

This chain's CDR3 is CASSHRGDTQYF. The CDR3 DNA is TGTGCCAGCAGCCACCGGGGGGATACGCAGTATTTT. The chain carries TRBV9 and TRBJ2-3; D perhaps matches TRBD2 (6 bases). The germline gives CDR1 SGDLS, CDR2 YYNGEE. V was cut by 4 bases and J by 6 bases, with 9 bases left in between. The CDR3 consists of 12 residues.

By share of the sample, this clone is large. V is TRBV27 and J is TRBJ1-1; no definite D call. The ends were cut back, 3 bases at V and 3 bases at J, with 8 bases in the middle. The CDR3 consists of 13 residues. In germline, CDR1 is MNHEY, CDR2 SMNVEV (reference sequence). The CDR3 DNA is TGTGCCAGCAGTTTGGAACAGCACACTGAAGCTTTCTTT. This codes for CASSLEQHTEAFF.

The chain uses TRBV7-9 and TRBJ2-7; TRBD1 matches at 10 bases. The CDR3 is 15 amino acids. V shed 5 bases, J shed 3 bases, and the junction held 7 bases outside the gene matches. Germline CDR1 reads SEHNR; CDR2 reads FQNEAQ (reference sequence). The CDR3: CASSPPGQGLYEQYF. Written as DNA, the CDR3 is TGTGCCAGCAGCCCACCGGGACAGGGGCTCTACGAGCAGTACTTC.

The rearrangement joins TRBV6-5 to TRBJ2-3; D is uncertain. The V end was cut by 0 bases, the J end by 3 bases, with 10 bases between. The CDR3 sequence is 15 residues long. Looked up from germline, CDR1 is MNHEY and CDR2 is SVGAGI. The CDR3 DNA reads as TGTGCCAGCAGTTACTCTATCGTCTCTACAGATACGCAGTATTTT. Protein product: CASSYSIVSTDTQYF.

The chain recombines TRBV27 with TRBJ2-7; TRBD2 is a possible D gene (6 bases). Trimming stripped 5 bases from V and 1 base from J, with 15 bases between. In germline, CDR1 is MNHEY, CDR2 SMNVEV (reference sequence). This CDR3 comprises 15 residues. The CDR3 protein is CASSPRGGRSYEQYF. CDR3 coding DNA: TGTGCCAGCAGTCCCCGGGGAGGCAGATCCTACGAGCAGTACTTC.

This CDR3 reads CASRPHSSTEAFF. CDR3 sequence (DNA): TGTGCCAGCAGGCCTCATTCGAGTACTGAAGCTTTCTTT. This chain uses TRBV27 with TRBJ1-1; D not certain. The CDR3 is 13 amino acids. V gave up 6 bases and J gave up 5 bases, with 13 bases separating them. Germline-derived CDR1 and CDR2 are MNHEY and SMNVEV (reference sequence).

This chain uses TRBV5-1 with TRBJ2-3; D is undetermined. V lost 2 bases and J 1 base, leaving 8 bases between the germline ends. Germline-derived CDR1 and CDR2 are SGHRS and YFSETQ. The CDR3 contains 14 residues. The DNA of the CDR3 is TGCGCCAGCAGCTTTGGGCAAGGCACAGATACGCAGTATTTT. This gives the protein CASSFGQGTDTQYF.

The rearrangement joins TRBV7-9 to TRBJ2-1, with D possibly being TRBD2 (5 bases). Trimming left V 8 bases short and J 4 bases short, with 15 bases between. Germline CDR1 and CDR2: SEHNR and FQNEAQ (reference sequence). The CDR3 has 14 amino acids. The chain's CDR3 is CASGSDHTYNEQFF. CDR3 in DNA: TGTGCCAGCGGGAGCGACCATACATACAATGAGCAGTTCTTC.

The chain has TRBV15 and TRBJ2-3; 8 nucleotides align to TRBD2. The CDR3 totals 15 residues. V was clipped by 1 base and J by 2 bases; unmatched bases: 2. Germline CDR1 and CDR2: LNHNV and YYDKDF (reference sequence). The CDR3 reads CATSRAGLATDTQYF. CDR3 nucleotides: TGTGCCACCAGCAGAGCTGGACTAGCCACAGATACGCAGTATTTT.